Listed here is a single TCR beta chain. It lacks a known antigen. One base away there is no much larger clone; base qualities are not given. In the prospective study, participants were about 18 to 95 years old, resided in 24 geographic areas of the United States, and were enrolled through a virtual design. In the prospective study, participants were assigned to cohorts based on the clinical history participants reported in a screening survey and a study questionnaire. In the prospective study, whole blood, serum and a nasopharyngeal or oropharyngeal swab were collected from each participant by mobile phlebotomists. Additional blood draws and questionnaires over an approximately two-month period could optionally be provided by prospective study participants. Before DNA extraction, blood samples from the prospective study were shipped at room temperature or frozen. TCRbeta CDR3 regions were amplified from genomic DNA by means of the immunoSEQ Assay, a bias-controlled multiplex PCR. The source study handled its data this way. Within the assay, amplification of reference gene primers was used to estimate how many nucleated cells each sample contained. Sequence reads were collapsed and filtered to measure the absolute abundance of every unique TCRbeta CDR3 rearrangement. For each sample, productive Simpson clonality was calculated as the square root of Simpson's diversity index over productive rearrangements. Sourced from immuneACCESS, this table was stored by TCRdb with only in-frame sequences that have V and J called. A share of the clones is absent; for the studies checked, an unresolved V gene accounts for under half, and the remainder has no known explanation. V, J and clone size were drawn from that table, and D and trimming were deduced from the DNA. Counted in this sample were approximately 170,000 clones; around four fifths of them appeared once. The biggest ten clones account for about 3.5% of the sample.

This sample is part of a study of blood T cell repertoires in COVID-19 (dated by TCRdb to the early 2020s). As for the study more broadly: Samples from collaborators originated in the United States, Italy and Spain and spanned both the acute and convalescent phases of COVID-19. The samples were drawn from the first 160 participants of the ongoing ImmuneRACE study and from about 1,200 subjects provided by 6 global collaborators. HLA class I and class II types, where available, came from metadata supplied by the sample provider rather than from assay-based typing. The dataset comprised deeply sampled blood TCRbeta repertoires from subjects exposed to, actively infected with, or recovered from COVID-19. Sample metadata almost always included a de-identified subject ID, COVID-19 status, age in years and sex. The prospective study material was composed of cDNA or gDNA derived from T cells, B-cell-depleted T cells, or PBMCs. The repertoires were released in a freely available public database intended as a resource for research on the immune response to SARS-CoV-2. Here is what the overall study found, with its caveats: Clinical and demographic metadata were provided uncurated, with the amount varying by source and participant.

Germline trimming: 2 bases from V, 5 bases from J; junction bases outside gene matches: 12. Based on the germline V gene, the CDR1 and CDR2 sequences are MGHDK and SYGVNS. The CDR3 covers 18 residues, taking in both the cysteine and the phenylalanine. Only the CDR3 DNA stays, 54 bases, in frame from base 1. The material sequenced was PBMCs or T cells enriched from blood (not recorded which). The source is a woman aged 45 to 65 in a cohort exposed to, infected with or recovered from COVID-19 (not recorded which). Here the chain combines TRBV25-1 and TRBJ2-3, with 11 central nucleotides matching TRBD2. Here is the DNA: TGTGCCAGCAGTGAACCCCTGGATAGCGGGAGGGCCATAGATACGCAGTATTTT. Its product reads: CASSEPLDSGRAIDTQYF. With all but the CDR3 taken from the reference TRBV25-1 and TRBJ2-3 genes, the full variable domain is: EADIYQTPRYLVIGTGKKITLECSQTMGHDKMYWYQQDPGMELHLIHYSYGVNSTEKGDLSSESTVSRIRTEHFPLTLESARPSHTSQYLCASSEPLDSGRAIDTQYFGPGTRLTVL.